This TCR beta chain was sequenced during a study of blood T cell repertoires in COVID-19 (dated by TCRdb to the early 2020s). Background for the entire study: Samples from collaborators originated in the United States, Italy and Spain and spanned both the acute and convalescent phases of COVID-19. Deeply sampled blood TCRbeta repertoires from subjects exposed to, actively infected with, or recovered from COVID-19 were included in the dataset. Sample metadata almost always included a de-identified subject ID, COVID-19 status, age in years and sex. Where available, HLA class I and class II types were obtained from metadata supplied by the sample provider rather than from assay-based typing. The prospective study material was composed of cDNA or gDNA derived from T cells, B-cell-depleted T cells, or PBMCs. The samples were drawn from two sources: the first 160 participants of the ongoing ImmuneRACE study, and 1,000 to 1,500 subjects contributed by 6 global collaborators. The repertoires were released in a freely available public database intended as a resource for research on the immune response to SARS-CoV-2.

Overall results and qualifications from the work: The amount of clinical and demographic metadata varied by source and participant and was provided uncurated.

In the prospective study, participants were about 18 to 95 years old, resided in 25 or so geographic areas of the United States, and were enrolled through a virtual design. To assign participants to cohorts, the prospective study relied on clinical history that participants themselves reported in a screening survey and a study questionnaire. For ImmuneRACE Cohort 3, a participant was defined as recovered based on two consecutive negative NP/OP PCR tests, clearance by a healthcare professional, or resolution of symptoms. In the prospective study, whole blood, serum and a nasopharyngeal or oropharyngeal swab were collected from each participant by mobile phlebotomists. Prospective study participants could optionally give additional blood draws and questionnaires over an approximately 2-month period. Before DNA extraction, blood samples from the prospective study were shipped at room temperature or frozen.

V and J lose 5 bases and 5 bases, and a span of 9 bases separates them. Looking up the germline V gene (reference sequence) yields CDR1 DFQATT and CDR2 SNEGSKA. The CDR3 measures 11 amino acids from cysteine to phenylalanine. Of all the DNA, just the CDR3 is kept, 33 bases in frame from base 1. TCRbeta CDR3 regions were amplified from genomic DNA by means of the immunoSEQ Assay, a bias-controlled multiplex PCR. Per the original workflow: Within the assay, amplification of reference gene primers was used to estimate how many nucleated cells each sample contained. To quantify the absolute abundance of each unique TCRbeta CDR3 rearrangement, sequence reads were collapsed and filtered. Productive Simpson clonality was computed per sample as the square root of Simpson's diversity index over productive rearrangements. TCRdb took this table from immuneACCESS and kept in-frame rearrangements with V and J called. Such tables lack part of the clones; where checked against another copy, unresolved V genes explain under half of the gap, and the rest is unexplained. That table is the source of V, J and clone size, and D and trimming were worked out from the DNA. The sample includes approximately 170,000 clones, with approximately 80% observed a single time. Roughly 6% of the sample is held by the ten biggest clonotypes.

For this clone: No cognate antigen has been identified for it. Per-nucleotide qualities are absent, and no much larger clonotype sits a single base away.

This TCR derives from a man aged 40-49 years who had recovered from COVID-19. The specimen was PBMCs or T cells enriched from blood (not recorded which). The rearranged segments are TRBV20-1 and TRBJ1-1; the D gene cannot be resolved reliably. The nucleotide sequence is given as TGCAGTGCTCCCGACGGGACTGAAGCTTTCTTT. Its protein product is CSAPDGTEAFF.